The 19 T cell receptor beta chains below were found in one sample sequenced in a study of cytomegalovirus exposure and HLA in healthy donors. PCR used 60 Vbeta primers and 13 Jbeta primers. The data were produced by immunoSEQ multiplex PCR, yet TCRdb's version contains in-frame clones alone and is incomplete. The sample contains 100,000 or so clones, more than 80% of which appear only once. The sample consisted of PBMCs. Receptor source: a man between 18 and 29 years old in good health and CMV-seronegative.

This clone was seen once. The CDR3 DNA follows: TGTGCCAGCAGTGCCTTACGGGGCACTGAAGCTTTCTTT. Protein: CASSALRGTEAFF. J is TRBJ1-1 and V is TRBV6-1; D gene ambiguous. The CDR3 covers 13 residues. Trimming cost V 4 bases and J 4 bases, with 10 bases left between them. The germline CDR1 and CDR2 sequences are MNHNS and SASEGT.

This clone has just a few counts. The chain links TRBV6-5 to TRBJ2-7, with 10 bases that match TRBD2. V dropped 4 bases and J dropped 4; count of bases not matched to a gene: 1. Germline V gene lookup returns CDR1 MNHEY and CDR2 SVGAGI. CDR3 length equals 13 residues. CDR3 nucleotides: TGTGCCAGCAGTTTGACTAGCGGGTACGAGCAGTACTTC. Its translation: CASSLTSGYEQYF.

The CDR3 reads CAISETTLNPYGYTF. In DNA, the CDR3 is TGTGCCATCAGTGAGACTACCCTTAACCCCTATGGCTACACCTTC. The V and J genes are TRBV10-3 and TRBJ1-2; no clear D. V gave up 2 bases and J gave up 4 bases, with 14 bases separating them. From germline, CDR1 is ENHRY and CDR2 SYGVKD. The CDR3 spans 15 residues.

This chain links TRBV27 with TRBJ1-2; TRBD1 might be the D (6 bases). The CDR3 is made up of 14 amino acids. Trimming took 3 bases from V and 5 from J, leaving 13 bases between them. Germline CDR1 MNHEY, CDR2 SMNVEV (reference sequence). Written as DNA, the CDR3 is TGTGCCAGCAGTTTGTTAGGGGGAAAATATGGCTACACCTTC. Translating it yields CASSLLGGKYGYTF.

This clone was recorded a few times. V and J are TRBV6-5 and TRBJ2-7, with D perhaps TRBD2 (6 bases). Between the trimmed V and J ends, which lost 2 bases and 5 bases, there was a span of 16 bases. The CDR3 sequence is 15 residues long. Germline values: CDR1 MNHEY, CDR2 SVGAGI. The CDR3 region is CASSYRAGSHNEQYF. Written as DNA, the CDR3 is TGTGCCAGCAGTTACCGCGCCGGGAGCCACAACGAGCAGTACTTC.

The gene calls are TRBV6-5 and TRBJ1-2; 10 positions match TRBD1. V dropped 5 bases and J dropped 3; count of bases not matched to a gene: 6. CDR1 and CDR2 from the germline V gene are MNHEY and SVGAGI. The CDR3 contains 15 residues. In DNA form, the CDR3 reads TGTGCCAGCAGTGCCGGGACAGGGGCAGACTATGGCTACACCTTC. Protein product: CASSAGTGADYGYTF.

CDR3 sequence (DNA): TGCAGTGCTACGGAGAATGAGCAGTTCTTC. This encodes CSATENEQFF. The chain recombines TRBV20-1 with TRBJ2-1; D not certain. The CDR3 is made up of 10 amino acids. V gave up 4 bases and J gave up 7 bases, with 5 bases separating them. Per the germline V gene, CDR1 is DFQATT and CDR2 is SNEGSKA (reference sequence).

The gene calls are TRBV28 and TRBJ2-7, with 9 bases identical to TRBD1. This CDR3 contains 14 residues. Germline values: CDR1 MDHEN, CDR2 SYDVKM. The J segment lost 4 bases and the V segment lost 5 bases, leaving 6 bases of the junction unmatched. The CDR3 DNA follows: TGTGCCAGCAGTACCCGGGACAGGGTATACGAGCAGTACTTC. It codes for CASSTRDRVYEQYF. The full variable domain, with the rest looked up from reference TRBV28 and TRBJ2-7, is DVKVTQSSRYLVKRTGEKVFLECVQDMDHENMFWYRQDPGLGLRLIYFSYDVKMKEKGDIPEGYSVSREKKERFSLILESASTNQTSMYLCASSTRDRVYEQYFGPGTRLTVT.

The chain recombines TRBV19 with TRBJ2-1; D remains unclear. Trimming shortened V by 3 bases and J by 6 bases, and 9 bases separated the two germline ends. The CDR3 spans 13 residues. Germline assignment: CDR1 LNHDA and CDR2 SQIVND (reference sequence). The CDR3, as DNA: TGTGCCAGTAGTATTAGTTTAGTCAATGAGCAGTTCTTC. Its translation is CASSISLVNEQFF.

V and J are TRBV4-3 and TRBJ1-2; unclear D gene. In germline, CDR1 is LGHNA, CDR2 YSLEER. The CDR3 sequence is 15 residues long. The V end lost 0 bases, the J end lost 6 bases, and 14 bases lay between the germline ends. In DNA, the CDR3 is TGCGCCAGCAGCCAAGATTTAGCCCCCTGGGATGGCTACACCTTC. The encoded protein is CASSQDLAPWDGYTF.

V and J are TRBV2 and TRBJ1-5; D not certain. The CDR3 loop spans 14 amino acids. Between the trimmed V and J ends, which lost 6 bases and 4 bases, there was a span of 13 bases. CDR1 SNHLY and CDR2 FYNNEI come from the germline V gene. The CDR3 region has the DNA TGTGCCAGCAGCCTGCGGGGAGGTAATCAGCCCCAGCATTTT. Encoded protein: CASSLRGGNQPQHF.

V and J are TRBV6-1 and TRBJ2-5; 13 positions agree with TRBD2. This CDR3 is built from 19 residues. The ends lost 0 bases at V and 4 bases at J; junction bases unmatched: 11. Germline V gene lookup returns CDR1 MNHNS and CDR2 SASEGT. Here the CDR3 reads CASSEAGWGLAGLGETQYF. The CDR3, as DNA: TGTGCCAGCAGTGAAGCGGGGTGGGGACTAGCGGGATTAGGAGAGACCCAGTACTTC.

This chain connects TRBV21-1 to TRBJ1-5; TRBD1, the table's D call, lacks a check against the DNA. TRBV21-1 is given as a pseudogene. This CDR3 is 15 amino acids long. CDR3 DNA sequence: TGTGCCAGCAGCAAAGGGACAGGGGGCAATCAGCCCCAGCATTTT. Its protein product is CASSKGTGGNQPQHF.

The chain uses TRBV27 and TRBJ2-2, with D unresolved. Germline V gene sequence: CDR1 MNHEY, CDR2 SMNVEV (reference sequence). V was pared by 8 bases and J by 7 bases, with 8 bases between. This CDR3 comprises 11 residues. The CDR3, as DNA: TGTGCCAGCTCTACGGGCGGGGAGCTGTTTTTT. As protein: CASSTGGELFF.

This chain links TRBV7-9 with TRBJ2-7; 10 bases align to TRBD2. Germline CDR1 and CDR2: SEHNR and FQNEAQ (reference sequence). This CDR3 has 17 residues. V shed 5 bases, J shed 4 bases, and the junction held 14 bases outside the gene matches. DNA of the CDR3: TGTGCCAGCAGCGGGACTAGCGTAAGTGCCCGCCCTTACGAGCAGTACTTC. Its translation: CASSGTSVSARPYEQYF.

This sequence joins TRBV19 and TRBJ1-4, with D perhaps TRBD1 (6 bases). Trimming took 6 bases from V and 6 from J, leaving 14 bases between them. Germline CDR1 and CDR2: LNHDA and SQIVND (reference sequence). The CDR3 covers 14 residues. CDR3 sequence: CASSTGWADEKLFF. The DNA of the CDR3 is TGTGCCAGTAGCACAGGGTGGGCGGATGAAAAACTGTTTTTT.

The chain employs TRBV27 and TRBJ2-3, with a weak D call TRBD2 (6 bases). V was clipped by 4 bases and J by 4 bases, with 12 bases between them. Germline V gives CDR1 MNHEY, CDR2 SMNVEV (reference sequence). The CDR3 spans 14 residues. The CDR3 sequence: CASSYREFADTQYF. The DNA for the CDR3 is TGTGCCAGCAGTTATCGGGAGTTTGCAGATACGCAGTATTTT.

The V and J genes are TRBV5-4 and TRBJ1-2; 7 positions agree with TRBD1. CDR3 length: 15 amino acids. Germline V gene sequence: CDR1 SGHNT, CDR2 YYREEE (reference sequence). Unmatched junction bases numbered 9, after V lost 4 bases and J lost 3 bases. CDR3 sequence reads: CASSQGRQGDYGYTF. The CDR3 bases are TGTGCCAGCAGCCAAGGGCGACAGGGCGACTATGGCTACACCTTC.

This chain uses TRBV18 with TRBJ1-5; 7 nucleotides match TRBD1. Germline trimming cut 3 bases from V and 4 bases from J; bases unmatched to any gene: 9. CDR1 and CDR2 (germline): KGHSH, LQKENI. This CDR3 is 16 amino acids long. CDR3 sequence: CASSPGGQWSNQPQHF. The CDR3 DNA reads TGTGCCAGCTCACCGGGGGGACAGTGGTCTAATCAGCCCCAGCATTTT.